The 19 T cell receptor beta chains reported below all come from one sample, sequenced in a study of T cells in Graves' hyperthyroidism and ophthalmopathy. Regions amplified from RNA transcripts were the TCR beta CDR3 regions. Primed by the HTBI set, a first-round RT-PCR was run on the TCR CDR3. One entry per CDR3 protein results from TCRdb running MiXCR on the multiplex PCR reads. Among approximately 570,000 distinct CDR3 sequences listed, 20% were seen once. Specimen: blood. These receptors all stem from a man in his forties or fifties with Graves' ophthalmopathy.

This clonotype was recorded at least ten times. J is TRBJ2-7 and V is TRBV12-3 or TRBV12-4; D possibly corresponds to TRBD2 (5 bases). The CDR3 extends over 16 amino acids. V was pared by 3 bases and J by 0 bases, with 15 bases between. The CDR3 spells CASSFGRASSSYEQYF. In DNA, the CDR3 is TGTGCCAGCAGTTTCGGGCGGGCCTCGAGCTCCTACGAGCAGTACTTC.

CDR3 sequence: CAISPDRDNEQFF. CDR3 in DNA: TGTGCCATCAGTCCCGACAGGGACAATGAGCAGTTCTTC. The chain joins TRBV10-3 to TRBJ2-1, with TRBD1 matching over 7 bases. J gave up 5 bases and V 5 bases, and 3 bases lay outside the gene matches. Germline values: CDR1 ENHRY, CDR2 SYGVKD. This CDR3 has 13 amino acids.

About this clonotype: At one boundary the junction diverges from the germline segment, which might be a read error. The CDR3 loop reads CASSLAPMNTGELFF. CDR3 sequence (DNA): TGTGCTAGCAGCTTAGCTCCGATGAACACCGGGGAGCTGTTTTTT. The genes are TRBV7-7 and TRBJ2-2, with unresolved D. This CDR3 region has 15 residues. From germline, CDR1 is SSHAT and CDR2 FNYEAQ (reference sequence).

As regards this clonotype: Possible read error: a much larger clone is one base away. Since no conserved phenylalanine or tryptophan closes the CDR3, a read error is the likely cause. CDR3 region: CASSPLGPQETQYL. The CDR3 region has the DNA TGTGCCAGCAGCCCCCTAGGGCCCCAAGAGACCCAGTACCTC. The V gene is TRBV3-1, the J gene TRBJ2-5; D call uncertain. Germline CDR1 LGHDT, CDR2 YNNKEL (reference sequence). This CDR3 contains 14 residues. V was shortened by 4 bases and J by 1 base, with 10 bases between the two germline ends.

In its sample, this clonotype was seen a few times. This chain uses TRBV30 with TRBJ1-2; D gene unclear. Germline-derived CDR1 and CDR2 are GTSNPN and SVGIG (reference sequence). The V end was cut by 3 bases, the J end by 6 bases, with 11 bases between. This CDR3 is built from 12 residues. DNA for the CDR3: TGTGCCTGGAGGGTGGGAGTACATGGCTACACCTTC. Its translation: CAWRVGVHGYTF. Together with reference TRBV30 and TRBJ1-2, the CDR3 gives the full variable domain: SQTIHQWPATLVQPVGSPLSLECTVEGTSNPNLYWYRQAAGRGLQLLFYSVGIGQISSEVPQNLSASRPQDRQFILSSKKLLLSDSGFYLCAWRVGVHGYTFGSGTRLTVV.

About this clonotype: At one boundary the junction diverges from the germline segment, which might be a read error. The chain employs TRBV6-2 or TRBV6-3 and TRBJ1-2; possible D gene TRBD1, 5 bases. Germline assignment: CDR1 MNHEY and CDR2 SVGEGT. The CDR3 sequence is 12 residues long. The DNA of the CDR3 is TGTGCCAGCAGACCACAGGATTATGGCTGCACCTTC. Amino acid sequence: CASRPQDYGCTF.

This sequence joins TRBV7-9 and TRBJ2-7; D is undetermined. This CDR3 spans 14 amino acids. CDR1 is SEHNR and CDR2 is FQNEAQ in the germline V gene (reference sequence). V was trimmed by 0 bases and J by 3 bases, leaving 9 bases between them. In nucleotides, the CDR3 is TGTGCCAGCAGCTTAGCTGTCAGGAGCTACGAGCAGTACTTC. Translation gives CASSLAVRSYEQYF.

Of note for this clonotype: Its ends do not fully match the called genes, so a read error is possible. The CDR3 coding sequence is TGTGCCAGCAGTTCCGCTGGGGCCAACGTCCTGACTTTC. Amino acids: CASSSAGANVLTF. V is TRBV5-1 and J is TRBJ2-6; D gene uncertain. Germline CDR1 and CDR2: SGHRS and YFSETQ. The CDR3 is made up of 13 amino acids.

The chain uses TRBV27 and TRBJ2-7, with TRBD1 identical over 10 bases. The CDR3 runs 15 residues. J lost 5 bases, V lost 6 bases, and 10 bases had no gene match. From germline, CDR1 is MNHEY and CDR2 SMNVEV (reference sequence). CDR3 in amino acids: CASSLRGTGAHEQYF. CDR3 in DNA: TGTGCCAGCAGCCTTCGTGGGACAGGGGCCCACGAGCAGTACTTC.

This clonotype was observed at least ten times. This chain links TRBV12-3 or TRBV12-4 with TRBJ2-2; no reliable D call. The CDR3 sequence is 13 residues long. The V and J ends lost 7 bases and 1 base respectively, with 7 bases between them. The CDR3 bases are TGTGCCAGCAACCCTGGGAACACCGGGGAGCTGTTTTTT. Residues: CASNPGNTGELFF.

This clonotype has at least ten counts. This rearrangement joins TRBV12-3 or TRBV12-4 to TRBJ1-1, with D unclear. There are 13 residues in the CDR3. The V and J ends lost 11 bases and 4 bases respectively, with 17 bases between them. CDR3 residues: CACGLRRLTEAFF. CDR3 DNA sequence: TGTGCCTGCGGTTTGAGGAGGCTCACTGAAGCTTTCTTT.

CDR3 nucleotides: TGTGCCAGCAGTTTGGGTTCGGAATATCAGCCCCAGCATTTT. This sequence encodes CASSLGSEYQPQHF. This rearrangement joins TRBV28 to TRBJ1-5; D is undetermined. Trimming cost V 3 bases and J 5 bases, with 11 bases left between them. The germline gives CDR1 MDHEN, CDR2 SYDVKM. This CDR3 has 14 amino acids.

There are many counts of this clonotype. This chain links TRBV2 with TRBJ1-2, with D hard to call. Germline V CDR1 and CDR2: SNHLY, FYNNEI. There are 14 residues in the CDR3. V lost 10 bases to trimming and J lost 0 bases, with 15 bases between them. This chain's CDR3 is CATYRTEPNYGYTF. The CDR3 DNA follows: TGTGCCACATATCGGACCGAGCCTAACTATGGCTACACCTTC.

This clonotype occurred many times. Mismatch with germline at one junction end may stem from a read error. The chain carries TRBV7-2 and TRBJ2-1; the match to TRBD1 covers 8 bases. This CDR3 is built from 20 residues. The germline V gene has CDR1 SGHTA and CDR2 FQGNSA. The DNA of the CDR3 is TGTGCCTCCGGGGCCGGGACAGGACCAAGGCGATACTTCTCCTACAGTGAGCAGTTCTTC. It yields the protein CASGAGTGPRRYFSYSEQFF.

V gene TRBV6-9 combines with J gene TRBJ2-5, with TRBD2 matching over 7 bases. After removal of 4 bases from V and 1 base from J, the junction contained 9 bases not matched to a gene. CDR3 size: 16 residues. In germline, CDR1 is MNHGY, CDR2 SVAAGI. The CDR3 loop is CASSSSLAVIQETQYF. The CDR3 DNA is TGTGCCAGCAGTTCTTCCCTAGCGGTTATCCAAGAGACCCAGTACTTC.

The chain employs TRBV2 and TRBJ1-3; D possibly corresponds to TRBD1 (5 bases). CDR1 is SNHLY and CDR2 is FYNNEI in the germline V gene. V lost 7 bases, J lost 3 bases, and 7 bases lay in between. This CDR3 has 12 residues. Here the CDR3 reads CASIGGGNTIYF. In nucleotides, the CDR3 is TGTGCCAGCATCGGGGGTGGAAACACCATATATTTT.

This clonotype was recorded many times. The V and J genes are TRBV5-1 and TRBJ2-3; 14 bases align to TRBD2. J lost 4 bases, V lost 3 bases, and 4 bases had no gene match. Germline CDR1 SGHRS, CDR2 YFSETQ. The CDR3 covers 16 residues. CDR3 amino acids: CASSSGLAGGPDTQYF. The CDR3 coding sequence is TGCGCCAGCAGCTCCGGACTAGCGGGAGGTCCAGATACGCAGTATTTT.

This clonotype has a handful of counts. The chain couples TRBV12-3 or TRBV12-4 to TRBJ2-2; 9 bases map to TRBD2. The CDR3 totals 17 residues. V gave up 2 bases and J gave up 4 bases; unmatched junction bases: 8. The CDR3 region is CASSLNLLAGSTGELFF. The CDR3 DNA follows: TGTGCCAGCAGTTTAAATCTCCTAGCGGGGAGCACCGGGGAGCTGTTTTTT.

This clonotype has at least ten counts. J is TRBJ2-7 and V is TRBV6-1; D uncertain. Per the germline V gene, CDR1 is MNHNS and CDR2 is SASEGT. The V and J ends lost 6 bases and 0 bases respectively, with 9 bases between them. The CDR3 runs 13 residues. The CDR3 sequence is CASRHSASYEQYF. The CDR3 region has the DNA TGTGCCAGCAGGCATTCAGCCTCCTACGAGCAGTACTTC.